A single sample is the source of the 17 T cell receptor beta chains below, sequenced in a study of CD8 T cells in ankylosing spondylitis. TCRdb processed the 5' RACE reads anew with MiXCR; each CDR3 protein has one entry. The sample shows roughly 36,000 distinct CDR3 sequences, over 12% of them seen only once. The sample was blood. Receptor source: a male donor with ankylosing spondylitis or in good health (not recorded which).

J is TRBJ1-4 and V is TRBV4-3, with D tentatively TRBD1 (5 bases). Germline assignment: CDR1 LGHNA and CDR2 YSLEER. Trimming left V 0 bases short and J 2 bases short, with 7 bases between. CDR3 length: 15 residues. In DNA form, the CDR3 reads TGCGCCAGCAGCCAAGATTCAGGGACTAATGAAAAACTGTTTTTT. It codes for CASSQDSGTNEKLFF.

This chain joins TRBV7-6 and TRBJ2-7; unclear D gene. Deletions cut 0 bases from V and 4 bases from J, with 10 bases between. The germline V gene has CDR1 SGHVS and CDR2 FNYEAQ. The CDR3 runs to 14 residues. CDR3 amino acids: CASSLAPYGYEQYF. The DNA of the CDR3 is TGTGCCAGCAGCTTAGCGCCTTACGGGTACGAGCAGTACTTC.

CDR3 protein: CATSRDPGNTEAFF. The CDR3, as DNA: TGTGCCACCAGCAGAGATCCGGGGAACACTGAAGCTTTCTTT. The J gene is TRBJ1-1, the V gene TRBV15; D unresolved. The CDR3 sequence is 14 residues long. Germline V gives CDR1 LNHNV, CDR2 YYDKDF (reference sequence). V lost 0 bases, J lost 1 base, and 6 bases lay in between.

This clonotype showed up just a few times. The chain links TRBV7-9 to TRBJ2-2, with TRBD1 matching over 9 bases. The CDR3 covers 13 residues. J gave up 3 bases and V 10 bases, and 3 bases lay outside the gene matches. Germline values: CDR1 SEHNR, CDR2 FQNEAQ (reference sequence). As DNA, the CDR3 is TGTGCCACCGGACAGGGGTACACCGGGGAGCTGTTTTTT. Its protein product is CATGQGYTGELFF.

The chain is built from TRBV4-3 and TRBJ2-7; D may match TRBD1 or TRBD2 (5 bases each). Germline CDR1 is LGHNA and CDR2 is YSLEER. Trimming cost V 5 bases and J 5 bases, with 16 bases left between them. The CDR3 contains 14 residues. CDR3 protein: CASSEGRRGNEQYF. The DNA for the CDR3 is TGCGCCAGCAGCGAGGGACGGAGAGGGAACGAGCAGTACTTC.

The rearrangement uses TRBV6-2 or TRBV6-3 and TRBJ1-1; D is undetermined. This CDR3 spans 13 amino acids. The germline CDR1 and CDR2 sequences are MNHEY and SVGEGT. V lost 5 bases to trimming and J lost 0 bases, with 7 bases between them. CDR3 nucleotides: TGTGCCAGCAGTGGACTGTTGAACACTGAAGCTTTCTTT. Encoded protein: CASSGLLNTEAFF.

This clonotype occurred a few times. The chain links TRBV4-3 to TRBJ2-7; no clear D. V lost 1 base and J lost 4, with 11 bases in between. The CDR3 runs 14 residues. The germline CDR1 and CDR2 sequences are LGHNA and YSLEER. CDR3 protein: CASSQVVGSYEQYF. The CDR3 DNA reads TGCGCCAGCAGCCAAGTTGTAGGAAGTTACGAGCAGTACTTC.

The V and J genes are TRBV7-9 and TRBJ2-3; D is perhaps TRBD2 (7 bases). Germline values: CDR1 SEHNR, CDR2 FQNEAQ (reference sequence). V was cut by 3 bases and J by 4 bases, with 11 bases left in between. The CDR3 length is 14 residues. The CDR3 loop reads CASSLGGQADTQYF. CDR3 DNA sequence: TGTGCCAGCAGCTTGGGGGGGCAGGCAGATACGCAGTATTTT. Variable domain in full (rest from reference TRBV7-9 and TRBJ2-3): DTGVSQNPRHKITKRGQNVTFRCDPISEHNRLYWYRQTLGQGPEFLTYFQNEAQLEKSRLLSDRFSAERPKGSFSTLEIQRTEQGDSAMYLCASSLGGQADTQYFGPGTRLTVL.

The chain carries TRBV7-2 and TRBJ2-7; D gene unclear. Germline CDR1 reads SGHTA; CDR2 reads FQGNSA. This CDR3 spans 14 amino acids. The germline V and J ends were trimmed by 5 bases and 0 bases, with 11 bases remaining between them. The CDR3 bases are TGTGCCAGCAGCCCCCTCGGCGGCTCCTACGAGCAGTACTTC. It yields the protein CASSPLGGSYEQYF.

Only a few counts were recorded for this clonotype. The rearrangement links TRBV12-3 or TRBV12-4 to TRBJ1-5; D unresolved. The length of the CDR3 is 13 residues. V was cut by 0 bases and J by 4 bases, with 4 bases left in between. CDR3 loop: CASSLAENQPQHF. DNA of the CDR3: TGTGCCAGCAGTTTAGCGGAAAATCAGCCCCAGCATTTT.

The chain is built from TRBV5-1 and TRBJ2-3; TRBD1 or TRBD2 may be the D gene (5 bases each). The CDR3 is 15 amino acids. Trimming pared 2 bases from V and 0 bases from J, leaving 10 bases between. Germline CDR1 and CDR2: SGHRS and YFSETQ. CDR3 DNA: TGCGCCAGCAGCTTAGGGGACGCTAGCACAGATACGCAGTATTTT. It is translated as CASSLGDASTDTQYF.

V usage is TRBV4-3 and J usage is TRBJ2-5; no firm D call. V gave up 2 bases and J gave up 5 bases, with 9 bases separating them. The CDR3 spans 13 residues. From germline, CDR1 is LGHNA and CDR2 YSLEER. DNA for the CDR3: TGCGCCAGCAGCCAACGGTTCTATGAGACCCAGTACTTC. Translation gives CASSQRFYETQYF.

The chain couples TRBV5-5 to TRBJ2-3; 11 bases are shared with TRBD2. Losses at the gene ends were 0 bases for V and 3 bases for J; bases not matched to a gene: 12. The length of the CDR3 is 19 residues. Germline V gives CDR1 SGHKS, CDR2 YYEKEE (reference sequence). CDR3 loop: CASSLEGGLAEDWTDTQYF. CDR3 DNA sequence: TGTGCCAGCAGCTTGGAAGGGGGACTAGCGGAGGATTGGACAGATACGCAGTATTTT.

J is TRBJ2-7 and V is TRBV20-1, with 12 bases fitting TRBD2. The junction had 4 bases not matched to a gene; V was cut back by 0 bases and J by 4 bases. Germline CDR1 DFQATT, CDR2 SNEGSKA (reference sequence). The CDR3 loop spans 15 amino acids. This CDR3 reads CSAREASGRGYEQYF. CDR3 in DNA: TGCAGTGCTAGAGAGGCTAGCGGGAGGGGGTACGAGCAGTACTTC.

The chain joins TRBV7-3 to TRBJ2-3; possible D gene TRBD2, 5 bases. The CDR3 loop spans 13 amino acids. Germline loops: CDR1 SGHTA, CDR2 FQGTGA. Trimming left V 4 bases short and J 6 bases short, with 11 bases between. CDR3 amino acids: CASSSGGWDTQYF. The CDR3 DNA sequence: TGTGCCAGCAGCTCTGGAGGTTGGGATACGCAGTATTTT.

A few counts support this clonotype. One end of the junction fails to match germline, which may point to a read error. The genes are TRBV14 and TRBJ2-3; perhaps TRBD2 as D (5 bases). The CDR3 loop spans 12 amino acids. Germline V CDR1 and CDR2: SGHDN, FVKESK. CDR3 sequence reads: CASSPSIDTQYF. DNA for the CDR3: TGTGCCAGCAGCCCTAGCATAGATACGCAGTATTTT.

The gene calls are TRBV12-3 or TRBV12-4 and TRBJ2-7; TRBD2 aligns across 12 bases. Trimming took 6 bases from V and 6 from J; bases not matched to a gene: 0. CDR3 size: 12 residues. DNA of the CDR3: TGTGCCAGCAGACTAGCGGGAGGCGAGCAGTACTTC. This codes for CASRLAGGEQYF.